This TCR beta chain was profiled in a study of PD-L1 blockade in urothelial cancer (dated by TCRdb to between 2016 and 2019). Context from the whole study: All patients started therapy around 2014 and received atezolizumab 1,200 mg intravenously every 3 weeks. About 90% of the roughly 30 patients were identified as males with urothelial cancer of bladder origin, and a prior smoking history was reported by 18 of 29 patients. Patients had an ECOG performance status of 0 or 1 and had received between 0 and 3 prior chemotherapy regimens. Blood samples were analyzed at 3 weeks after treatment start (second dose) and at 6 weeks after treatment start. Blood samples gave median yields of roughly 150,000 T cells and 80,000 or so unique TCRs, along with a median clonality of around 0.08. The study, an exploratory multi-omic analysis, examined somatic, immune and clinical correlates of response to PD-L1 blockade with atezolizumab in urothelial cancer. Pretreatment tumor samples and matched peripheral blood, collected serially before and after atezolizumab treatment, underwent TCR sequencing. Durable clinical benefit was defined as progression-free survival longer than 6 months, and TCR features were also tested against progression-free and overall survival. In the same patients, pretreatment tumors underwent whole exome sequencing and RNA sequencing in addition to TCR sequencing. Eight to ten patients achieved durable clinical benefit and 15 to 20 did not. Pretreatment blood TCR-seq was available for twenty-nine patients, at least one posttreatment blood collection was obtained for about 25 patients, and tumor TCR-seq was available for about 25 patients. Summary of the overall study and its limitations: Improved progression-free and overall survival was found to be associated with pretreatment peripheral blood TCR clonality below the median. Because the sample size was small (n of about 29) and many exploratory analyses were performed, the results are intended to be hypothesis-generating. Greater expansion of tumor-associated TCR clones in peripheral blood 3 weeks after the start of treatment was observed in patients with durable benefit (n of about 20, p = 0.022).

Worth noting for this clone: Its antigen is currently not known. No base quality values were provided; no much bigger clone lies one nucleotide off.

The time point label corresponds to: peripheral blood 6 weeks after treatment start. A cohort of 25 to 30 patients with locally advanced or metastatic urothelial carcinoma, treated at Memorial Sloan Kettering on a trial protocol, was included. Peripheral blood mononuclear cells were collected pretreatment and during treatment, with between 1 and 8 total time points per patient. The Qiagen DNeasy Blood extraction kit was used to purify genomic DNA from total PBMCs and tumor samples. PBMCs were collected pretreatment and during treatment, and were isolated and stored as previously described. For CDR1 and CDR2, the germline V gene lists SQVTM and ANQGSEA. The CDR3 measures 11 amino acids from cysteine to phenylalanine. Only the CDR3 DNA is retained, 33 bases long and in frame from the first base. Deletion took 3 bases off V and 6 bases off J, with a span of 9 bases between the germline ends. Synthetic TCR analog templates were spiked into each PCR so that absolute template abundance could be estimated from read counts. Using the immunoSEQ assay, TCRbeta CDR3 regions were amplified from genomic DNA with bias-controlled V and J gene primers. Sequencing of rearranged TCRbeta segments was done at approximately 20X coverage. The paper's data handling went like this. Sequencing errors were corrected by clustering and CDR3s were annotated against IMGT to assign V, D and J genes. Downstream analyses used only productive TCRbeta rearrangements and left out out-of-frame or stop-codon sequences. Clonality was calculated as one minus the Shannon entropy normalized by the log of the number of unique productive sequences. Clones differing between time points or between blood and tumor were identified using Fisher's exact test with Benjamini-Hochberg correction, with an adjusted p below 0.01 applied as the threshold. In its TCRdb copy, this immuneACCESS table keeps in-frame sequences only and misses some clones. Where compared with another copy, unresolved V genes explain less than half of these, and the others have no known cause. The V and J calls and clone size were taken over from that table, and D and trimming were inferred from the DNA. The sample includes over 25,000 clones, with around 80% observed a single time. Clones ranked in the top ten supply about 3.5% of the sample.

Sequencing was performed on PBMCs, taken around atezolizumab (anti-PD-L1) treatment. The chain links TRBV29-1 with TRBJ2-7, with TRBD1 perhaps the D gene, on 5 matching bases. The TCR originated in a man between 65 and 85 years old with urothelial cancer. At the DNA level, the sequence is TGCAGCGTTGACGGACACCCCGAGCAGTACTTC. Translation gives CSVDGHPEQYF.